Listed here are 21 T cell receptor beta chains from one sample, sequenced in a study of cytomegalovirus exposure and HLA in healthy donors. The PCR had 60 Vbeta and 13 Jbeta primers. Data came from immunoSEQ multiplex PCR; TCRdb stores just in-frame clones and leaves some out. The sample contains over 70,000 clones, around four fifths of which appear only once. The sequencing input was PBMCs. These receptor sequences come from a man aged 50-59 years in good health and CMV-seropositive.

CDR3 amino acids: CAWSVEGSASYEQYF. CDR3 DNA: TGTGCCTGGAGTGTGGAGGGTTCCGCGTCCTACGAGCAGTACTTC. The V and J genes are TRBV30 and TRBJ2-7; D may be TRBD2 (6 bases). The CDR3 covers 15 residues. Trimming took off 0 bases at V and 1 base at J, with 13 bases between the two ends. CDR1 is GTSNPN and CDR2 is SVGIG in the germline V gene (reference sequence). The full variable domain, its missing parts supplied by reference TRBV30 and TRBJ2-7, is SQTIHQWPATLVQPVGSPLSLECTVEGTSNPNLYWYRQAAGRGLQLLFYSVGIGQISSEVPQNLSASRPQDRQFILSSKKLLLSDSGFYLCAWSVEGSASYEQYFGPGTRLTVT.

This sequence joins TRBV7-2 and TRBJ1-1, with 7 nucleotides matching TRBD1. This CDR3 comprises 14 residues. With V trimmed by 5 bases and J by 5 bases, 8 bases remained unmatched. Germline V CDR1 and CDR2: SGHTA, FQGNSA. CDR3 sequence reads: CASSIRQGGTEAFF. In DNA, the CDR3 is TGTGCCAGCAGCATACGACAGGGCGGGACTGAAGCTTTCTTT.

The gene calls are TRBV5-1 and TRBJ2-7, with 11 nucleotides matching TRBD2. The CDR3 has 16 amino acids. Looked up from germline, CDR1 is SGHRS and CDR2 is YFSETQ. Trimming removed 1 base from V and 3 bases from J; junction bases left unmatched: 6. The CDR3 nucleotides read TGCGCCAGCAGCTTGACACTAGCGGGAGATCTCTACGAGCAGTACTTC. Its translation is CASSLTLAGDLYEQYF.

The gene calls are TRBV5-6 and TRBJ2-7; weak D call: TRBD1 (5 bases). The CDR3 runs to 12 residues. V was shortened by 4 bases and J by 3 bases, with 8 bases between the two germline ends. Per germline, CDR1 SGHDT and CDR2 YYEEEE. CDR3 sequence: CASSRDSYEQYF. In DNA form, the CDR3 reads TGTGCCAGCAGCCGAGACAGCTACGAGCAGTACTTC.

V and J are TRBV7-8 and TRBJ1-1; tentatively, D is TRBD1 (5 bases). This CDR3 has 15 amino acids. V lost 1 base to trimming and J lost 4 bases, with 13 bases between them. Germline V CDR1 and CDR2: SGHVS, FQNEAQ. CDR3 DNA: TGTGCCAGCAGCTTAGTAAGGGCCCAGGGCACTGAAGCTTTCTTT. This gives the protein CASSLVRAQGTEAFF.

The chain combines TRBV9 with TRBJ1-3; no definite D call. The length of the CDR3 is 14 residues. Germline V CDR1 and CDR2: SGDLS, YYNGEE. V lost 4 bases to trimming and J lost 0 bases, with 8 bases between them. CDR3 nucleotides: TGTGCCAGCAGCCCCGGGTTCTCTGGAAACACCATATATTTT. Translation gives CASSPGFSGNTIYF. Filled out from reference TRBV9 and TRBJ1-3, the complete variable domain reads DSGVTQTPKHLITATGQRVTLRCSPRSGDLSVYWYQQSLDQGLQFLIQYYNGEERAKGNILERFSAQQFPDLHSELNLSSLELGDSALYFCASSPGFSGNTIYFGEGSWLTVV.

The table lists this clone with a few counts. The chain combines TRBV29-1 with TRBJ2-1; possible D gene TRBD1, 6 bases. V dropped 6 bases and J dropped 10 bases, with 19 bases sitting between them. This CDR3 has 13 amino acids. CDR1 is SQVTM and CDR2 is ANQGSEA in the germline V gene. For the CDR3, the DNA is TGCAGCGTACCACGGGACAACTCCTACGAGCAGTTCTTC. It specifies CSVPRDNSYEQFF.

The CDR3 coding sequence is TGTGCCAGCAGCATCGGGACTGTCACAGATACGCAGTATTTT. Its translation is CASSIGTVTDTQYF. The chain is built from TRBV5-8 and TRBJ2-3; D might be TRBD2 (6 bases). The CDR3 spans 14 residues. With 4 bases removed from V and 2 bases from J, the gap between germline ends came to 11 bases. Germline CDR1 and CDR2: SGHTS and YDEGEE.

The chain is built from TRBV6-1 and TRBJ2-1; 9 bases fit TRBD2. J lost 7 bases, V lost 11 bases, and 12 bases had no gene match. Germline-derived CDR1 and CDR2 are MNHNS and SASEGT. The CDR3 is 14 amino acids. The CDR3 coding sequence is TGTGCCTCGTCAGCGGCGGGAGGGCCGAATGAGCAGTTCTTC. Residues: CASSAAGGPNEQFF.

This sequence joins TRBV27 and TRBJ2-1; TRBD2 matches 15 bases. Germline V gives CDR1 MNHEY, CDR2 SMNVEV (reference sequence). The junction had 4 bases not matched to a gene; V was cut back by 6 bases and J by 7 bases. The CDR3 extends over 15 amino acids. The DNA of the CDR3 is TGTGCCAGCAGGACCGGGACTAGCGGGAGGAATGAGCAGTTCTTC. Protein product: CASRTGTSGRNEQFF.

V is TRBV20-1 and J is TRBJ1-1; D not certain. V was cut by 5 bases and J by 4 bases, with 8 bases left in between. This CDR3 is 11 amino acids long. The V gene's germline CDR1 is DFQATT and CDR2 SNEGSKA (reference sequence). CDR3 DNA: TGCAGTGCTCGGGGATTCACTGAAGCTTTCTTT. Protein: CSARGFTEAFF.

V and J are TRBV29-1 and TRBJ2-2; 8 bases are a match to TRBD2. In germline, CDR1 is SQVTM, CDR2 ANQGSEA. V trimming: 0 bases; J trimming: 6 bases; junction bases outside the gene matches: 3. The CDR3 sequence is 14 residues long. The CDR3 nucleotides read TGCAGCGTTGAAGATCGGGAGGGGGCCGGGGAGCTGTTTTTT. It encodes CSVEDREGAGELFF.

The chain has TRBV30 and TRBJ2-6; the D is unclear. The ends were cut back, 5 bases at V and 0 bases at J, with 14 bases in the middle. CDR1 GTSNPN and CDR2 SVGIG come from the germline V gene (reference sequence). CDR3 size: 16 residues. For the CDR3, the DNA is TGTGCCTGGTTCCCCGCCCCAGGCTCTGGGGCCAACGTCCTGACTTTC. As protein: CAWFPAPGSGANVLTF. Full variable domain (missing parts from reference TRBV30 and TRBJ2-6): SQTIHQWPATLVQPVGSPLSLECTVEGTSNPNLYWYRQAAGRGLQLLFYSVGIGQISSEVPQNLSASRPQDRQFILSSKKLLLSDSGFYLCAWFPAPGSGANVLTFGAGSRLTVL.

This chain connects TRBV27 to TRBJ2-1; 13 positions agree with TRBD2. J was trimmed by 9 bases and V by 10 bases; bases with no gene match: 15. The CDR3 has 16 amino acids. Germline V gene lookup returns CDR1 MNHEY and CDR2 SMNVEV (reference sequence). CDR3 protein: CATRTSGSYRDSEQFF. Written as DNA, the CDR3 is TGTGCCACCAGGACTAGCGGGAGTTATAGGGATAGTGAGCAGTTCTTC.

This rearrangement joins TRBV30 to TRBJ2-1; 11 bases match TRBD2. Germline V gene data show CDR1 as GTSNPN and CDR2 as SVGIG (reference sequence). The V segment lost 3 bases and the J segment 10 bases; nucleotides outside the gene matches: 5. This CDR3 is 13 amino acids long. CDR3 sequence: CAWRVTSGREQFF. CDR3 bases: TGTGCCTGGAGGGTCACTAGCGGGAGAGAGCAGTTCTTC.

This chain links TRBV2 with TRBJ1-1; D not resolved. The CDR3 contains 11 residues. The germline V gene encodes CDR1 SNHLY and CDR2 FYNNEI. With 0 bases removed from V and 10 bases from J, the gap between germline ends came to 6 bases. This CDR3 reads CASSEAPRAFF. Here the CDR3 DNA reads TGTGCCAGCAGTGAAGCGCCTAGAGCTTTCTTT.

The rearrangement uses TRBV9 and TRBJ1-1, with D hard to call. Trimming removed 3 bases at V and 1 base at J, with 10 bases between. From germline, CDR1 is SGDLS and CDR2 YYNGEE. The CDR3 spans 14 residues. The CDR3 sequence: CASSDGRGNTEAFF. The CDR3 DNA reads TGTGCCAGCAGCGACGGTCGGGGGAACACTGAAGCTTTCTTT.

The rearrangement uses TRBV10-3 and TRBJ1-2; D unclear. Germline V gene sequence: CDR1 ENHRY, CDR2 SYGVKD. CDR3 length equals 13 residues. Deletions cut 3 bases from V and 2 bases from J, with 7 bases between. CDR3 DNA sequence: TGTGCCATCAGTGAAACAGAGAACTATGGCTACACCTTC. It translates to CAISETENYGYTF.

The chain recombines TRBV19 with TRBJ2-1; TRBD1 aligns across 7 bases. The junction had 13 bases not matched to a gene; V was cut back by 5 bases and J by 6 bases. The CDR3 consists of 16 residues. Germline lookup yields CDR1 LNHDA and CDR2 SQIVND (reference sequence). The CDR3 DNA sequence: TGTGCCAGTAGTTCGACAGGGAAGTATGTTGGCAATGAGCAGTTCTTC. This encodes CASSSTGKYVGNEQFF.

This clone was detected once. The chain joins TRBV19 to TRBJ2-5, with unresolved D. Germline V CDR1 and CDR2: LNHDA, SQIVND (reference sequence). Trimming pared 2 bases from V and 5 bases from J, leaving 12 bases between. The CDR3 extends over 14 amino acids. The CDR3 sequence: CASSIYSRHETQYF. CDR3 nucleotides: TGTGCCAGTAGTATATATAGTAGACACGAGACCCAGTACTTC.

This chain uses TRBV9 with TRBJ2-7, with D possibly TRBD1 on 6 matching bases. The V end was cut by 5 bases, the J end by 3 bases, with 12 bases between. The CDR3 extends over 13 amino acids. Germline V lookup: CDR1 SGDLS, CDR2 YYNGEE. This CDR3 is CASSPGQNYEQYF. The CDR3 DNA reads TGTGCCAGCAGTCCAGGACAGAACTACGAGCAGTACTTC.